These 21 T cell receptor beta chains originate from one sample sequenced in a study of T cell changes during pregnancy in multiple sclerosis. The assay was immunoSEQ multiplex PCR, and TCRdb's table has in-frame clones only and misses some. This sample has 60,000 or so clones, with roughly nine tenths found just once. Here the sequenced sample was peripheral blood, taken before pregnancy. The receptor source for this set is a female donor with multiple sclerosis, enrolled in a pregnancy study.

The chain has TRBV7-2 and TRBJ2-3, with 10 bases identical to TRBD2. Germline V gives CDR1 SGHTA, CDR2 FQGNSA. This CDR3 region has 19 residues. V was pared by 1 base and J by 5 bases, with 15 bases of the junction left unmatched. The CDR3 DNA reads TGTGCCAGCAGCTTAGAAGCCGCAGGGAGCGGGGGGGCCCTAGATACGCAGTATTTT. Its protein is CASSLEAAGSGGALDTQYF.

The sample holds a few counts of this clone. This sequence joins TRBV2 and TRBJ1-6, with a possible D match to TRBD1 (6 bases). Trimming cost V 5 bases and J 5 bases, with 10 bases left between them. The CDR3 has 14 residues. Per germline, CDR1 SNHLY and CDR2 FYNNEI. CDR3 sequence reads: CASSSYRDNSPLHF. Written as DNA, the CDR3 is TGTGCCAGCAGTAGTTACAGGGATAATTCACCCCTCCACTTT.

The genes are TRBV5-1 and TRBJ1-1, with D perhaps TRBD1 (6 bases). Germline CDR1 and CDR2: SGHRS and YFSETQ. V was shortened by 4 bases and J by 5 bases, with 15 bases between the two germline ends. The CDR3 spans 14 residues. DNA for the CDR3: TGCGCCAGCAGCGCCAGGGGTGGAGGAACTGAAGCTTTCTTT. Translated: CASSARGGGTEAFF.

The V call is TRBV6-6, the J call TRBJ1-5; 7 bases agree with TRBD1. Trimming removed 7 bases from V and 7 bases from J; junction bases left unmatched: 13. Germline CDR1 MNHNY, CDR2 SVGAGI (reference sequence). The CDR3 is made up of 15 amino acids. CDR3 protein: CASTSDRAGNQPQHF. CDR3 bases: TGTGCCAGCACCTCAGACAGGGCGGGGAACCAGCCCCAGCATTTT.

The genes are TRBV19 and TRBJ2-2, with D uncertain. CDR3 size: 12 residues. CDR1 is LNHDA and CDR2 is SQIVND in the germline V gene (reference sequence). Deletions cut 7 bases from V and 6 bases from J, with 9 bases between. This CDR3 is CASNFGSGELFF. CDR3 DNA sequence: TGTGCCAGTAACTTCGGGTCCGGGGAGCTGTTTTTT.

This chain uses TRBV29-1 with TRBJ1-2, with 8 nucleotides matching TRBD1. The CDR3 has 16 residues. The V gene end was trimmed by 6 bases and the J gene end by 0 bases; junction bases not matched to a gene: 12. The V gene's germline CDR1 is SQVTM and CDR2 ANQGSEA. The CDR3 loop is CSVLRQGRAANYGYTF. CDR3 in DNA: TGCAGCGTACTAAGACAGGGGCGAGCAGCTAACTATGGCTACACCTTC.

The chain recombines TRBV5-4 with TRBJ1-1; 10 bases agree with TRBD1. The CDR3 covers 13 residues. Germline V gene sequence: CDR1 SGHNT, CDR2 YYREEE (reference sequence). Trimming at V came to 3 bases and at J to 8 bases, leaving 4 bases not matched to a gene. The CDR3 sequence: CASSWGQGIEAFF. CDR3 in DNA: TGTGCCAGCAGCTGGGGACAGGGGATAGAAGCTTTCTTT.

This clone was detected only a few times. This rearrangement joins TRBV19 to TRBJ1-2; 9 nucleotides agree with TRBD1. Germline CDR1 LNHDA, CDR2 SQIVND (reference sequence). CDR3 length: 14 residues. V lost 5 bases and J lost 7; bases outside the gene matches: 8. CDR3 coding DNA: TGTGCCAGTAGTCGTCCCGGGACAGGGTTTGGCTACACCTTC. It is translated as CASSRPGTGFGYTF. The entire variable domain, with the rest obtained from reference TRBV19 and TRBJ1-2, is as follows: DGGITQSPKYLFRKEGQNVTLSCEQNLNHDAMYWYRQDPGQGLRLIYYSQIVNDFQKGDIAEGYSVSREKKESFPLTVTSAQKNPTAFYLCASSRPGTGFGYTFGSGTRLTVV.

The chain links TRBV21-1 to TRBJ1-1; TRBD1, the table's D call, was not compared with the DNA. TRBV21-1 represents a pseudogene. The CDR3 length is 18 residues. This chain's CDR3 is CASSKRIPRTGGSTEAFF. CDR3 DNA sequence: TGTGCCAGCAGCAAAAGGATTCCCCGGACAGGGGGGAGCACTGAAGCTTTCTTT.

This rearrangement joins TRBV6-1 to TRBJ2-7; TRBD2 aligns across 7 bases. The CDR3 has 15 amino acids. CDR1 is MNHNS and CDR2 is SASEGT in the germline V gene. After removal of 0 bases from V and 0 bases from J, the junction contained 2 bases not matched to a gene. CDR3 residues: CASSEARGSSYEQYF. The CDR3 bases are TGTGCCAGCAGTGAAGCACGCGGGAGCTCCTACGAGCAGTACTTC.

V gene TRBV6-1 combines with J gene TRBJ2-2; tentatively, D is TRBD2 (5 bases). The CDR3 has 13 amino acids. Germline V gene data show CDR1 as MNHNS and CDR2 as SASEGT. The V end lost 1 base, the J end lost 8 bases, and 8 bases lay between the germline ends. CDR3 bases: TGTGCCAGCAGTGAAGTCGGGGTGGGGGAGCTGTTTTTT. As protein: CASSEVGVGELFF.

This chain connects TRBV7-2 to TRBJ2-1; 7 nucleotides match TRBD2. Germline CDR1 SGHTA, CDR2 FQGNSA. After removal of 6 bases from V and 6 bases from J, the junction contained 8 bases not matched to a gene. This CDR3 has 14 amino acids. Here the CDR3 DNA reads TGTGCCAGCAGACCCCGACTAGCTGCCAATGAGCAGTTCTTC. Translation: CASRPRLAANEQFF.

The chain is built from TRBV29-1 and TRBJ1-2, with D maybe TRBD1 (5 bases). V was trimmed by 0 bases and J by 7 bases, leaving 12 bases between them. The CDR3 has 13 amino acids. Germline CDR1 and CDR2: SQVTM and ANQGSEA. CDR3 region: CSVEEVSQGGYTF. CDR3 nucleotides: TGCAGCGTTGAAGAGGTGTCCCAGGGTGGCTACACCTTC. Looking up the rest from reference TRBV29-1 and TRBJ1-2 gives the full variable domain: SAVISQKPSRDICQRGTSLTIQCQVDSQVTMMFWYRQQPGQSLTLIATANQGSEATYESGFVIDKFPISRPNLTFSTLTVSNMSPEDSSIYLCSVEEVSQGGYTFGSGTRLTVV.

CDR3 DNA sequence: TGCGCCAGCACCTTTAGCGGGGGGGCCGGCGATACGCAGTATTTT. This codes for CASTFSGGAGDTQYF. The genes are TRBV4-3 and TRBJ2-3; 11 bases fit TRBD2. V trimming: 7 bases; J trimming: 6 bases; junction bases outside the gene matches: 9. The CDR3 is 15 amino acids. The germline V gene has CDR1 LGHNA and CDR2 YSLEER.

The count of this clone is one. The V gene is TRBV7-7, the J gene TRBJ2-7; D might be TRBD1 (5 bases). CDR1 is SSHAT and CDR2 is FNYEAQ in the germline V gene (reference sequence). The CDR3 covers 11 residues. The CDR3 loop is CASSQGGEQYF. In DNA form, the CDR3 reads TGTGCTAGCTCCCAGGGCGGTGAGCAGTACTTC.

CDR3 bases: TGTGCCAGTAGTATCATCCAGGCCTTGGGTGGATATGGCTACACCTTC. It yields the protein CASSIIQALGGYGYTF. The J gene is TRBJ1-2, the V gene TRBV19; no firm D call. Germline CDR1 LNHDA, CDR2 SQIVND (reference sequence). Trimming removed 3 bases from V and 5 bases from J, with 19 bases in between. CDR3 length: 16 residues. Supplemented by reference TRBV19 and TRBJ1-2, the full variable domain reads DGGITQSPKYLFRKEGQNVTLSCEQNLNHDAMYWYRQDPGQGLRLIYYSQIVNDFQKGDIAEGYSVSREKKESFPLTVTSAQKNPTAFYLCASSIIQALGGYGYTFGSGTRLTVV.

This sequence joins TRBV19 and TRBJ2-3; no definite D call. Germline values: CDR1 LNHDA, CDR2 SQIVND (reference sequence). Trimming shortened V by 3 bases and J by 0 bases, and 7 bases separated the two germline ends. CDR3 length equals 14 residues. Written as DNA, the CDR3 is TGTGCCAGTAGTATCGGGTCTAGCACAGATACGCAGTATTTT. Encoded protein: CASSIGSSTDTQYF. Full variable domain (missing parts from reference TRBV19 and TRBJ2-3): DGGITQSPKYLFRKEGQNVTLSCEQNLNHDAMYWYRQDPGQGLRLIYYSQIVNDFQKGDIAEGYSVSREKKESFPLTVTSAQKNPTAFYLCASSIGSSTDTQYFGPGTRLTVL.

This clone showed up just once. The rearrangement joins TRBV4-3 to TRBJ2-1, with D tentatively TRBD2 (5 bases). Trimming left V 0 bases short and J 3 bases short, with 9 bases between. The CDR3 has 15 amino acids. Germline CDR1 reads LGHNA; CDR2 reads YSLEER. The CDR3, as DNA: TGCGCCAGCAGCCAAGAATCGGGGAACTACAATGAGCAGTTCTTC. Protein: CASSQESGNYNEQFF.

The J gene is TRBJ1-2, the V gene TRBV6-6; no clear D gene. The germline gives CDR1 MNHNY, CDR2 SVGAGI (reference sequence). This CDR3 comprises 13 residues. V lost 2 bases to trimming and J lost 1 base, with 5 bases between them. CDR3 sequence: CASSYDYNYGYTF. CDR3 in DNA: TGTGCCAGCAGTTACGACTATAACTATGGCTACACCTTC.

The rearrangement joins TRBV9 to TRBJ2-5; 15 nucleotides match TRBD2. V lost 4 bases and J lost 4; bases outside the gene matches: 8. The V gene's germline CDR1 is SGDLS and CDR2 YYNGEE. CDR3 length equals 17 residues. The CDR3 sequence is CASSPGLAGGPGETQYF. In nucleotides, the CDR3 is TGTGCCAGCAGCCCAGGACTAGCGGGGGGGCCGGGAGAGACCCAGTACTTC.

This chain links TRBV7-2 with TRBJ1-3, with D uncertain. Germline V gene sequence: CDR1 SGHTA, CDR2 FQGNSA. Trimming shortened V by 3 bases and J by 0 bases, and 9 bases separated the two germline ends. The CDR3 is made up of 15 amino acids. CDR3 DNA sequence: TGTGCCAGCAGCTTCATTACAAGCTCTGGAAACACCATATATTTT. Its translation is CASSFITSSGNTIYF.